This TCR beta chain was identified during a study of CD8+ T cells in alopecia areata listed by TCRdb under 2018. With regard to the full study: Treated patients were enrolled in an open-label pilot trial of oral tofacitinib at 5 to 10 mg twice daily for moderate-to-severe alopecia areata. Patients stayed on tofacitinib for 6 to 18 months and then had 6 months of follow-up off drug so that delayed response and recurrence could be assessed. Disease severity in treated patients was measured with the SALT score, which quantifies the percentage of affected scalp surface area. To study T cell clonal expansion in alopecia areata, the researchers applied high-throughput TCRbeta sequencing to both the C3H/HeJ mouse model and human patients. In humans, TCRbeta sequencing was performed on scalp tissue and on sorted CD4+ and CD8+ peripheral blood T cells from healthy controls and from patients with patchy or totalis/universalis alopecia areata. Tofacitinib-treated patients had biopsies at baseline and at 4 and 24 weeks of treatment, with a later scalp biopsy in several patients. Scalp clonality was compared among normal scalp (n=4), patchy alopecia areata scalp (n=8), and alopecia totalis/universalis scalp (n=8). RNA was obtained with the PAXgene miRNA kit for fixed scalp, the miRNeasy kit for PBMCs, and the RNeasy kit for mouse skin. immunoSEQ multiplex PCR using 35 Vbeta forward primers and 13 Jbeta reverse primers was used to amplify TCRbeta CDR3 regions.

Taken from the germline V gene, the CDR1 and CDR2 loops are LGHNA and YSLEER. From V the trimming removes 0 bases and from J it removes 4 bases, while the gene matches leave 14 bases of the junction unaccounted for. The CDR3 spans 20 residues, from the cysteine through the phenylalanine. Only the CDR3 portion is preserved as DNA: 60 bases, with reading frame beginning at the first base. As to this clone: The clone's antigen remains unknown. Base quality data are lacking; no much larger clone is found one base away.

The paper's findings and limits, for the study overall: Lesional scalp, especially in alopecia totalis/universalis, showed higher clonality and more expanded CD8+ clones than normal scalp, suggesting antigenic drive. Scalp TCR repertoire analysis is complicated because resident alphabeta T cells in normal human skin are also sequenced, whereas mouse skin is dominated by gammadelta T cells. The treated cohort was small, with a single nonresponder, so links between baseline CD8+ expansion and response need larger studies. Tofacitinib significantly decreased scalp clonality and the number of expanded CD8+ clones among the top 100 scalp clones. Compared with mice, TCR sequences shared between patients were less clear, possibly partly because of HLA diversity across the patient population. Many expanded lesional clones were found to persist in scalp and blood during tofacitinib treatment, and relapse after treatment cessation may be partly explained by this persistence.

Interpreted using the paper, the time point label stands for: 24 weeks on oral tofacitinib. In light of the paper, this sample's treatment or condition label describes: oral pan-JAK inhibitor, 5-10 mg twice daily. From alopecia areata patients, peripheral blood was collected along with lesional scalp punch biopsies. PBMCs were isolated by density centrifugation and stained for CD3, CD4 and CD8, after which CD4+ and CD8+ T cells were sorted on a FACSAria. The method was the immunoSEQ multiplex PCR assay. RNA was extracted from all samples and reverse transcribed into cDNA as template for TCR sequencing. First-strand cDNA was synthesized using SuperScript III with a 2:1 mix of oligo-dT and random hexamers. A synthetic immune receptor repertoire was used to gauge amplification bias, and whatever bias remained was removed computationally. The authors' analysis ran thus. Raw reads were preprocessed to remove errors, and CDR3 was defined according to IMGT conventions as the region from the conserved cysteine to phenylalanine. To get clonality, Shannon entropy was normalized by log2 of the number of productive unique TCRs and the result was subtracted from 1. Whether each scalp clone was CD4 or CD8 was inferred by checking scalp TCRbeta sequences against the CD4 and CD8 repertoires from sorted blood. Not all clones reach the TCRdb copy of this immuneACCESS table, which keeps in-frame sequences only. Checked studies attribute under half of the gap to unresolved V genes and leave the rest unexplained. The V and J calls and clone size were taken over from that table, and D and trimming were inferred from the DNA. For this sample the table gives roughly 200,000 clones, of which about 53% were detected only once. The top ten clones comprise more than 10% of the sample.

The starting material was CD8+ T cells sorted from blood, obtained at week 24, from a patient treated with tofacitinib. The rearranged chain carries TRBV4-3 and TRBJ2-1, and TRBD2 matches 11 of the central bases. The sequence was collected from a human donor with alopecia areata. The sequenced DNA is TGCGCCAGCAGCCAAGAGATTAGCGGGGGGGCCCAGGACCTATACAATGAGCAGTTCTTC. The encoded protein is CASSQEISGGAQDLYNEQFF.